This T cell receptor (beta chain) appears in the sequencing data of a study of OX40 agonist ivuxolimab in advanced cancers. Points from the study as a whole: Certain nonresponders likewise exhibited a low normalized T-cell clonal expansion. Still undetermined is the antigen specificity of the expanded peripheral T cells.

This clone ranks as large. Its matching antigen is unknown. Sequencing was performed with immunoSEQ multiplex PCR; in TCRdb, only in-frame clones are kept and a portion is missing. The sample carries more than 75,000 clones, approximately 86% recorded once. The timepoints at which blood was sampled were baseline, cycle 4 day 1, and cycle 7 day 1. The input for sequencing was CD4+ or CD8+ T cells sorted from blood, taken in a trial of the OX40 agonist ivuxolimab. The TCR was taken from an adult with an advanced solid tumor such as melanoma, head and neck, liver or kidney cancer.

The CDR3 loop is CSVEDNYGDGYTF. DNA for the CDR3: TGCAGCGTTGAAGATAATTACGGGGATGGCTACACCTTC. The chain combines TRBV29-1 with TRBJ1-2; no reliable D call. CDR1 and CDR2 from the germline V gene are SQVTM and ANQGSEA. With 0 bases removed from V and 6 bases from J, the gap between germline ends came to 11 bases. The CDR3 loop spans 13 amino acids.